A selection of T cell receptor beta chains follows, all from one sample in a study of shared clonotypes between healthy human individuals. Profiled with immunoSEQ multiplex PCR; TCRdb holds only in-frame clones, not every one. The sample records some 510,000 clones, 79% being singletons. Sequenced sample: PBMCs. Receptor source: a woman in her 40s in good health. Some clones in this sample may be carry-over from other donors' samples. CDR3s include the opening cysteine and the closing phenylalanine or tryptophan. Fields, in order: V gene, CDR3 length, clone size, J gene, D gene, CDR3 DNA, CDR3 protein. A D gene is named only where the DNA matches it firmly. A clone size is listed for some rows: how often the clone was seen (once, few, many), or a class if it is expanded.

TRBV29-1	13	.	TRBJ1-1	.	TGCAGCGTTGAATTCAGTTTGAACACTGAAGCTTTCTTT	CSVEFSLNTEAFF
TRBV28	15	.	TRBJ1-4	TRBD1	TGTGCCAGCAGTCCGGGACAGGGGGCCTGGGAAAAACTGTTTTTT	CASSPGQGAWEKLFF
TRBV28	11	.	TRBJ1-2	.	TGTGCCAGCAGCGGGCTCTATGGCTACACCTTC	CASSGLYGYTF
TRBV7-6	13	.	TRBJ2-7	.	TGTGCCAGCAGCTCTGGACTGTTCTACGAGCAGTACTTC	CASSSGLFYEQYF
TRBV6-1	12	.	TRBJ2-5	.	TGTGCCAGCATCTTACGGGGAGAGACCCAGTACTTC	CASILRGETQYF
TRBV23-1	16	.	TRBJ1-5	.	TGCGCCAGCAGTCTCCTATGGCGAGGCGCGGTCGAGGCCCAGCATTTT	CASSLLWRGAVEAQHF
TRBV19	16	.	TRBJ2-7	.	TGTGCCAGTAGTAAGAACTGGCGGGATGGGTTCTACGAGCAGTACTTC	CASSKNWRDGFYEQYF
TRBV9	15	.	TRBJ1-4	TRBD1	TGTGCCAGCAGCCACCCGGGACAGGGTGGGGAAAAACTGTTTTTT	CASSHPGQGGEKLFF
TRBV5-1	16	.	TRBJ2-2	.	TGCGCCAGCAGCTTGGAGTGGCGTAGGTACACCGGGGAGCTGTTTTTT	CASSLEWRRYTGELFF
TRBV15	15	.	TRBJ1-2	TRBD1	TGTGCCACCAGCAGAGGCGGACAGGGCAACTATGGCTACACCTTC	CATSRGGQGNYGYTF
TRBV28	16	.	TRBJ1-4	.	TGTGCCAGCAGTGCCTCCCCGGGGGTGGGGGCTGAAAAACTGTTTTTT	CASSASPGVGAEKLFF
TRBV12-2	16	.	TRBJ2-2	.	TGTGCAAGTCGCTACCTGACTAGCGGGAAGGCCGGGGAGCTGTTTTTT	CASRYLTSGKAGELFF
TRBV12-5	18	.	TRBJ1-1	TRBD1	TGTGCTAGTGGTTTGGTAACGGGACAAGGGGGCCCTAAGGCTGAAGCTTTCTTT	CASGLVTGQGGPKAEAFF
TRBV28	14	.	TRBJ2-2	TRBD1	TGTGCCAGCCTTGACAGGGCGAACACCGGGGAGCTGTTTTTT	CASLDRANTGELFF
TRBV14	12	.	TRBJ2-3	.	TGTGCCAGCAGCCAAAGTGCAGATACGCAGTATTTT	CASSQSADTQYF
TRBV2	14	.	TRBJ2-7	TRBD1	TGTGCCAGCAGCCCCAGACAGGGGGCTAACGAGCAGTACTTC	CASSPRQGANEQYF
TRBV2	13	.	TRBJ1-2	.	TGTGCCAGCAGGCAGGGGTCAATAGGTGGCTACACCTTC	CASRQGSIGGYTF
TRBV7-6	16	once	TRBJ1-3	TRBD1	TGTGCCAGCAGCCCCAGACAGGGGCATTCTGGAAACACCATATATTTT	CASSPRQGHSGNTIYF
TRBV30	13	.	TRBJ2-2	TRBD1	TGTGCCTACTCCCCAGGGGGCACCGGGGAGCTGTTTTTT	CAYSPGGTGELFF
TRBV6-9	16	.	TRBJ2-2	.	TGTGCCAGCACCCCTTTGGTGGGAAAGAACACCGGGGAGCTGTTTTTT	CASTPLVGKNTGELFF
TRBV19	16	.	TRBJ2-1	TRBD2	TGTGCCAGTAGTATGTCGGCGGGAGGATCCTACAATGAGCAGTTCTTC	CASSMSAGGSYNEQFF
TRBV7-3	17	.	TRBJ2-1	TRBD2	TGTGCCAGCAGCTTAGCGGGAGGGCCCTCGAGTTACAATGAGCAGTTCTTC	CASSLAGGPSSYNEQFF
TRBV11-3	14	once	TRBJ2-1	TRBD2	TGTGCCAGCAGCCAGGGGGGACTAGCGGGTGAGCAGTTCTTC	CASSQGGLAGEQFF
TRBV29-1	15	.	TRBJ2-1	TRBD2	TGCAGCGTTGGGTCTAGCGGTAGCTCCTACAATGAGCAGTTCTTC	CSVGSSGSSYNEQFF
TRBV5-1	16	.	TRBJ1-1	TRBD1	TGCGCCAGCAGCTCCCGGGACAGGGGGGGGAACACTGAAGCTTTCTTT	CASSSRDRGGNTEAFF
TRBV4-1	16	.	TRBJ1-5	.	TGCGCCAGCAGCCGGTTGCCAGGGACTGGGCAGGGGCCCCAGCATTTT	CASSRLPGTGQGPQHF
TRBV5-1	14	once	TRBJ1-2	.	TGCGCCAGCAGCTTGGCCGGAACTAACTATGGCTACACCTTC	CASSLAGTNYGYTF
TRBV27	18	.	TRBJ1-1	TRBD1	TGTGCCAGCAGGAGGCTGCTCCCCCTGGACAGGGGGAACACTGAAGCTTTCTTT	CASRRLLPLDRGNTEAFF
TRBV7-9	14	.	TRBJ1-1	TRBD1	TGTGCCAGCAGCGCCTACAGGGGGAGCACTGAAGCTTTCTTT	CASSAYRGSTEAFF
TRBV7-2	16	.	TRBJ2-1	TRBD2	TGTGCCAGCAGCTTAGTAGGTCTAGCGGGAGGGAATGAGCAGTTCTTC	CASSLVGLAGGNEQFF
TRBV5-1	15	.	TRBJ2-1	TRBD2	TGCGCCAGCAGCTTGGGTCAGCGGGAGGGCAGTGAGCAGTTCTTC	CASSLGQREGSEQFF
TRBV5-5	14	.	TRBJ2-3	.	TGTGCCAGCAGCCCACAGGGTTACACAGATACGCAGTATTTT	CASSPQGYTDTQYF
TRBV19	15	many	TRBJ2-7	.	TGTGCCAGTAGTTTACCCCTAGCTCGGAGGAGCGAGCAGTACTTC	CASSLPLARRSEQYF
TRBV4-1	14	few	TRBJ2-3	TRBD1	TGCGCCAGCAGCCGGGGACAGACCACAGATACGCAGTATTTT	CASSRGQTTDTQYF
TRBV2	15	once	TRBJ2-1	TRBD2	TGTGCCAGCAGTGAGCGGGAGGTAAGCTACAATGAGCAGTTCTTC	CASSEREVSYNEQFF
TRBV10-3	13	.	TRBJ2-5	.	TGTGCCATCAGTGCTGGGCAAGCAGAGACCCAGTACTTC	CAISAGQAETQYF
TRBV23-1	12	many	TRBJ2-7	.	TGCGCCAGCAGCCTGACGGCGTGCGAGCAGTACTTC	CASSLTACEQYF
TRBV5-1	17	many	TRBJ2-1	.	TGCGCCAGCAGCCCCGCTACTGGGACGCTTACAGGGAATGAGCAGTTCTTC	CASSPATGTLTGNEQFF
TRBV6-1	13	.	TRBJ1-5	.	TGTGCCAGCAGTGAAGTTAGAGATCAGCCCCAGCATTTT	CASSEVRDQPQHF
TRBV6-6	13	.	TRBJ2-3	TRBD1	TGTGCCAGCATGGGACAGATCACAGATACGCAGTATTTT	CASMGQITDTQYF
TRBV6-1	15	.	TRBJ1-3	TRBD1	TGTGCCAGCAGTGAAACGGGACAGCCTGGAAACACCATATATTTT	CASSETGQPGNTIYF
TRBV29-1	15	.	TRBJ1-1	.	TGCAGCGTCCACCCCTGGACAGCGACCAACACTGAAGCTTTCTTT	CSVHPWTATNTEAFF
TRBV15	16	.	TRBJ2-7	TRBD1	TGTGCCACCAGCAGAGGGACAGGGGTAGGCTCCTACGAGCAGTACTTC	CATSRGTGVGSYEQYF
TRBV27	14	.	TRBJ1-5	.	TGTGCCAGCATGAGATATTTAGGAAATCAGCCCCAGCATTTT	CASMRYLGNQPQHF
TRBV5-1	14	few	TRBJ2-3	.	TGCGCCAGCCGAGCCGCAGAGGTCGTGGATACGCAGTATTTT	CASRAAEVVDTQYF
TRBV5-1	15	.	TRBJ2-3	.	TGCGCCAGCAGCTTGGTGAGGGGAGGCACAGATACGCAGTATTTT	CASSLVRGGTDTQYF
TRBV5-5	15	.	TRBJ2-5	.	TGTGCCAGCAGCTTGGCCGGCAGAACACAAGAGACCCAGTACTTC	CASSLAGRTQETQYF
TRBV7-2	14	.	TRBJ1-2	TRBD1	TGTGCCAGCAGCGGCCGGGACAGGAACTATGGCTACACCTTC	CASSGRDRNYGYTF
TRBV4-3	16	few	TRBJ2-2	TRBD1	TGCGCCAGCAGCCCCGGACAGGGGGCTGGTGTCGGGGAGCTGTTTTTT	CASSPGQGAGVGELFF
TRBV4-2	15	.	TRBJ2-1	.	TGTGCCAGCAGACCAACCGGGAGCGTCGGCTATGAGCAGTTCTTC	CASRPTGSVGYEQFF
TRBV10-3	14	.	TRBJ1-2	.	TGTGCCATCACCTTGAACCCAACGTCCTATGGCTACACCTTC	CAITLNPTSYGYTF
TRBV4-1	13	.	TRBJ1-2	.	TGCGCCAGCAGCCAACAACAGGGTGATGGCTACACCTTC	CASSQQQGDGYTF
TRBV6-6	14	.	TRBJ2-7	TRBD1	TGTGCCAGCAGGCCCGGGACAGGGTTCTACGAGCAGTACTTC	CASRPGTGFYEQYF